The entry below gives a single T cell receptor (beta chain) sequence along with its context. No antigen is known for it. This record comes from a study of T cells in localized non-small cell lung cancer. The study, taken as a whole, reports: Tumor showed lower T cell clonality than uninvolved adjacent lung, where it was highest. Adjacent lung was found to contain a median approximately 62 of the top 100 tumor clones. Analysis by sequencing included only one tumor region, so heterogeneity remains possible.

Trimming shortened V by 6 bases and J by 4 bases, and 16 bases separated the two germline ends. CDR1 is SGDLS, CDR2 YYNGEE, per germline. The CDR3 sequence is 14 residues long. Profiled with immunoSEQ multiplex PCR; TCRdb holds only in-frame clones, not every one. The table shows 2,000 to 2,500 clones, with 20% to 25% occurring only once. The starting material was lung tumor tissue, obtained before any cancer treatment. This chain links TRBV9 with TRBJ1-2; possible D gene TRBD1, 5 bases. The sequence was collected from a woman aged 40 to 75 with stage I squamous cell lung carcinoma. Written as DNA, the CDR3 is TGTGCCAGCAATAAGCAGGGCCAGGGCTATGGCTACACCTTC. Residues: CASNKQGQGYGYTF.